The present entry profiles one T cell receptor beta chain with its context. The target of this receptor is not known. The sample holds no much larger clone one base away, and base qualities are not on file. The entry originates in a study of T cells in Graves' hyperthyroidism and ophthalmopathy (dated by TCRdb to between 2019 and 2020). Turning to the overall study: Peripheral blood samples were taken at initial diagnosis, before any treatment was given. For training and testing, the 100 or so patients in the discovery cohort were randomly divided in a 7:3 ratio. The paper reports TCR Vbeta CDR3 sequencing of roughly 140 peripheral blood samples: fewer than 50 ophthalmopathy, over 70 hyperthyroidism and approximately 17 progressor patients. After sampling, hyperthyroidism patients received methimazole starting at 30 mg daily, and ophthalmopathy patients received high-dose intravenous methylprednisolone. TCR V-J signatures able to tell the groups apart were searched for in a discovery cohort of 90 to 100 patients, of whom about 40 had Graves' ophthalmopathy and about 60 had stable Graves' hyperthyroidism. In addition, the study compared T-cell repertoires in thyroid tissue and in blood from roughly six Graves' hyperthyroidism patients. Prospective prediction of ophthalmopathy was tested in an independent validation cohort of 18 to 20 hyperthyroidism patients and 17 patients who later progressed to ophthalmopathy. What the authors observed across the whole study: Most expanded thyroid clonotypes (frequency above 0.001) were also detected in blood, suggesting blood repertoires may reflect thyroid immune responses. Ophthalmopathy was separated from stable hyperthyroidism by a 13 V-J signature model, with approximately 90% sensitivity and roughly 81% specificity obtained in cross-validation and 80%/75% obtained in testing. During validation, the model predicted progression to ophthalmopathy a median of around 7 months ahead of onset, with just under 71% sensitivity and about 72% specificity. Sample size was not statistically predetermined, and investigators were not blinded to group allocation.

TCR beta CDR3 regions were amplified from RNA transcripts. A first-round RT-PCR of the TCR CDR3 used the HTBI primer set with the Qiagen OneStep RT-PCR kit. A second multiplex PCR round built the libraries, followed by size selection and purification. Paired-end sequencing of the libraries was performed with 100 bp reads on an Illumina HiSeq2000. Processing in the source paper ran as follows. SOAPnuke was used to process the raw data, with reads discarded if the reads contained adapters or uncalled bases, had a mean Phred below 15, or lacked an exact constant-primer or identifier match. High-quality paired reads were merged with COPE v1.2.5, and unique nucleotide sequences were defined as clonotypes. MiTCR v1.1 was used to align clonotypes to the IMGT TRBV, TRBD and TRBJ reference segments. Only V-J combinations with frequency above 0.0001, covering about 99% of repertoires, were analysed. The TCS score was defined as the ratio of F50 (clonal expansion) to E x V (chaos), calculated using BLOSUM62-based TCRdist between CDR3 peptides within each V-J. Welch's t-statistics and random forest reduced 450 to 600 V-J features to fewer than 15, which were used in a naive Bayes classifier (R e1071). TCRdb redid the processing of the public reads, applying fastp at Q25 and MiXCR, and retained in-frame beta chains. One record per CDR3 amino acid sequence lists the most common genes and DNA. The V and J calls and clone size are TCRdb's, not the authors'. The table for this sample lists around 540,000 distinct CDR3 sequences; 16% of them were counted only once. The ten largest clones add up to less than 30% of the sample.

CDR1 and CDR2, per the germline V gene, are MNHEY and SVGEGT. V and J lose 7 bases and 2 bases, and a span of 14 bases separates them. The CDR3 numbers 14 residues from cysteine through phenylalanine. Of the read, only the CDR3 DNA is kept; its 42 bases are in frame from base 1. In the ophthalmopathy patients, disease was moderately to severely active, with a Clinical Activity Score of 3 or more, a NOSPECS grade of 4 or more, and a duration of less than 3 months. The study excluded patients with uncontrolled infections, other autoimmune diseases, pregnancy or lactation. Diagnoses relied on clinical symptoms, serum thyroxine and TRAb, thyroid ultrasound and orbital computed tomography. PBMCs were separated from 7.5 to 10 ml of fresh peripheral blood using Ficoll-Paque density gradient centrifugation. Total RNA was extracted using Trizol reagent, and RNA quality was assessed on an Agilent 2100 Bioanalyzer.

The origin of this receptor is a woman younger than 45 with Graves' ophthalmopathy. Sequencing used blood. This sequence uses TRBV6-2 or TRBV6-3 and TRBJ2-5, and perhaps TRBD2 as D gene, on 6 matching bases. The bases read TGTGCCAGCACCGAGGCGGGGAAACAAGAGACCCAGTACTTC. Translated, this is CASTEAGKQETQYF.